These 11 T cell receptor beta chains were sequenced from one sample in a study of post-analysis software for immune sequencing data. Antigens of these TCRs are unknown. The study, taken as a whole, reports: Included in a set of roughly five TRBV segments more frequent in patients than controls were TRBV5-6, TRBV5-1 and TRBV20-1.

Unique molecular identifiers featured in each of the TCR beta cDNA libraries. TCRdb re-called the PCR reads through MiXCR, storing one row per CDR3 protein. The data show 750,000 to 900,000 distinct CDR3 sequences, about 45% seen once. The sample was blood. The receptors originated from a girl aged 10-17 years with multiple sclerosis.

This sequence joins TRBV20-1 and TRBJ2-5; tentatively, D is TRBD1 or TRBD2 (6 bases each). V lost 3 bases and J 3 bases, leaving 23 bases between the germline ends. CDR1 DFQATT and CDR2 SNEGSKA come from the germline V gene (reference sequence). The CDR3 totals 17 residues. The CDR3 loop is CSASDVTLGGAKETQYF. The CDR3 DNA is TGCAGTGCTAGCGACGTAACATTGGGGGGCGCCAAAGAGACCCAGTACTTC.

This chain links TRBV5-6 with TRBJ1-2, with D hard to call. V lost 1 base to trimming and J lost 3 bases, with 7 bases between them. CDR1 is SGHDT and CDR2 is YYEEEE in the germline V gene. The CDR3 length is 13 residues. In nucleotides, the CDR3 is TGTGCCAGCAGCTTGTCTAGGGACTATGGCTACACCTTC. Its translation is CASSLSRDYGYTF.

The gene calls are TRBV9 and TRBJ2-2; D remains ambiguous. V lost 4 bases and J lost 4, with 14 bases in between. This CDR3 is 15 amino acids long. Germline V gene lookup returns CDR1 SGDLS and CDR2 YYNGEE. CDR3 in amino acids: CASSSDSVVTGELFF. The DNA for the CDR3 is TGTGCCAGCAGCTCCGACTCAGTAGTCACCGGGGAGCTGTTTTTT.

The rearrangement uses TRBV6-1 and TRBJ2-4; no clear D gene. V lost 3 bases and J lost 0, with 9 bases in between. This CDR3 contains 15 residues. Germline lookup yields CDR1 MNHNS and CDR2 SASEGT. CDR3 protein: CASSDLGAAKNIQYF. The CDR3 DNA is TGTGCCAGCAGTGACCTAGGCGCAGCCAAAAACATTCAGTACTTC.

There are a few counts of this clonotype. The rearrangement uses TRBV2 and TRBJ1-2; perhaps TRBD1 as D (5 bases). This CDR3 has 15 residues. The V end was cut by 5 bases, the J end by 3 bases, with 16 bases between. Germline V lookup: CDR1 SNHLY, CDR2 FYNNEI. The CDR3: CASSPETTADYGYTF. The CDR3 DNA follows: TGTGCCAGCAGTCCAGAGACGACAGCTGACTATGGCTACACCTTC.

This clonotype came up once. The rearrangement links TRBV20-1 to TRBJ2-4; possibly TRBD1 or TRBD2 for D (5 bases each). The end of the DNA is better explained by TRBJ2-5, so the J call may be wrong. Germline V gene sequence: CDR1 DFQATT, CDR2 SNEGSKA (reference sequence). This CDR3 has 15 amino acids. CDR3 sequence: CSARTLGTMEETQYF. CDR3 sequence (DNA): TGCAGTGCTAGAACCCTCGGGACGATGGAGGAGACCCAGTACTTC.

The chain carries TRBV6-5 and TRBJ1-2, with D perhaps matching TRBD1 (5 bases). The length of the CDR3 is 14 residues. The germline CDR1 and CDR2 sequences are MNHEY and SVGAGI. The V end was cut by 2 bases, the J end by 7 bases, with 14 bases between. CDR3 in DNA: TGTGCCAGCAGTTACGGCCAGGGTCAGGCTGGCTACACCTTC. Translating gives CASSYGQGQAGYTF.

The chain uses TRBV7-9 and TRBJ2-7; 8 bases map to TRBD1. Unmatched junction bases numbered 7, after V lost 7 bases and J lost 2 bases. Germline V gives CDR1 SEHNR, CDR2 FQNEAQ (reference sequence). CDR3 length: 14 amino acids. The chain's CDR3 is CASTRGQGPYEQYF. CDR3 nucleotides: TGTGCCAGCACCCGCGGACAGGGACCCTACGAGCAGTACTTC.

This chain joins TRBV29-1 and TRBJ1-5, with TRBD1 matching over 10 bases. CDR3 size: 14 residues. CDR1 and CDR2 from the germline V gene are SQVTM and ANQGSEA. V shed 7 bases and J 5 bases; nucleotides not matched to a gene: 8. The CDR3 DNA sequence: TGCAGCGCCCGGACAGGGGGAGTAGATCAGCCCCAGCATTTT. Translating it yields CSARTGGVDQPQHF.

This clonotype was found many times. This chain joins TRBV20-1 and TRBJ2-5; D might be TRBD1 (6 bases). Germline V lookup: CDR1 DFQATT, CDR2 SNEGSKA (reference sequence). The germline V and J ends were trimmed by 4 bases and 2 bases, with 11 bases remaining between them. CDR3 length equals 13 residues. The CDR3 reads CSATTGLQETQYF. CDR3 nucleotides: TGCAGTGCTACGACAGGATTACAAGAGACCCAGTACTTC.

V is TRBV28 and J is TRBJ2-5; possible D gene TRBD1, 5 bases. Trimming left V 10 bases short and J 2 bases short, with 17 bases between. Germline V gives CDR1 MDHEN, CDR2 SYDVKM. The CDR3 extends over 14 amino acids. The CDR3 sequence: CATRAENLQETQYF. CDR3 in DNA: TGTGCCACCAGGGCGGAAAACCTACAAGAGACCCAGTACTTC.